This paragraph covers one T cell receptor (beta chain) sequence. This entry is derived from a study of blood T cell repertoires in COVID-19. Across the study: Both acute and convalescent COVID-19 samples were obtained from the United States, Italy and Spain.

Authors' analysis steps: Amplification from reference gene primers served as the basis for estimated nucleated cell counts. The data were produced by immunoSEQ multiplex PCR, yet TCRdb's version contains in-frame clones alone and is incomplete. The V and J calls and clone size come from that table; D and trimming were worked out from the DNA. The data show roughly 230,000 clones, 89% seen once. The germline V gene encodes CDR1 SEHNR and CDR2 FQNEAQ (reference sequence). The CDR3 contains 13 residues. V was trimmed by 2 bases and J by 3 bases, leaving 7 bases between them. The rearrangement uses TRBV7-9 and TRBJ1-1; maybe TRBD1 (5 bases). The receptor's source is a woman between 35 and 50 years old who had recovered from COVID-19. Specimen: peripheral blood. CDR3 residues: CASSLLGDTEAFF. For the CDR3, the DNA is TGTGCCAGCAGCTTATTAGGGGACACTGAAGCTTTCTTT. Together with reference TRBV7-9 and TRBJ1-1, the CDR3 gives the full variable domain: DTGVSQNPRHKITKRGQNVTFRCDPISEHNRLYWYRQTLGQGPEFLTYFQNEAQLEKSRLLSDRFSAERPKGSFSTLEIQRTEQGDSAMYLCASSLLGDTEAFFGQGTRLTVV.